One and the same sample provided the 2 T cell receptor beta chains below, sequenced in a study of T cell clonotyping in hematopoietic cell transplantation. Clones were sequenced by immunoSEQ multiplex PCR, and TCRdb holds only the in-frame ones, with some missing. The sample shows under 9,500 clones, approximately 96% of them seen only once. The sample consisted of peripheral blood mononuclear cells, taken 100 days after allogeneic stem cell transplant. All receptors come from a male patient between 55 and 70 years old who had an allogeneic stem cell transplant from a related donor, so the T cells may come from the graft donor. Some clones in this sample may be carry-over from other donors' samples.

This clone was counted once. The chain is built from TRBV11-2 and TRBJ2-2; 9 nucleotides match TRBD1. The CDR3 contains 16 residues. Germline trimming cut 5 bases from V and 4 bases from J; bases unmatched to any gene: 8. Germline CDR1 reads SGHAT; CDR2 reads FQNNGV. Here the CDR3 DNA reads TGTGCCAGCAGCAACACAGGGGGCGCGGTCACCGGGGAGCTGTTTTTT. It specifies CASSNTGGAVTGELFF.

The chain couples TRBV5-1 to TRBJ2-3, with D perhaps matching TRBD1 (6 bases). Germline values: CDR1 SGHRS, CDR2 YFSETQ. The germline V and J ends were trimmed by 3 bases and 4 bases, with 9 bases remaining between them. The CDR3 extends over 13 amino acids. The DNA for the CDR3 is TGCGCCAGCAGCTCCCAGGGGTCAGATACGCAGTATTTT. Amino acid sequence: CASSSQGSDTQYF.